One and the same sample provided the 15 T cell receptor beta chains below, sequenced in a study of cytotoxic CD8 clonotypes in ibrutinib-treated CLL. The data were produced by immunoSEQ multiplex PCR, yet TCRdb's version contains in-frame clones alone and is incomplete. The data hold 150,000 to 200,000 clones, with roughly 90% observed a single time. Material: PBMCs, obtained at disease progression, from a patient treated with ibrutinib. These receptors originate from a human donor with chronic lymphocytic leukemia.

The V call is TRBV10-2, the J call TRBJ2-1, with D possibly being TRBD2 (5 bases). Germline V gene data show CDR1 as WSHSY and CDR2 as SAAADI. The CDR3 sequence is 11 residues long. V was trimmed by 7 bases and J by 8 bases, leaving 9 bases between them. CDR3 residues: CASITGYEQFF. CDR3 bases: TGCGCCAGCATTACGGGGTATGAGCAGTTCTTC.

This chain joins TRBV5-1 and TRBJ2-1, with 7 bases matching TRBD2. Trimming at V came to 0 bases and at J to 7 bases, leaving 4 bases not matched to a gene. The CDR3 contains 14 residues. CDR1 and CDR2 (germline): SGHRS, YFSETQ. This CDR3 reads CASSLGGRPNEQFF. The CDR3 nucleotides read TGCGCCAGCAGCTTGGGCGGGAGACCGAATGAGCAGTTCTTC.

CDR3 bases: TGTGCCAGCAGCTTTACGCAACCCGGGTCGGTCACTGAAGCTTTCTTT. It codes for CASSFTQPGSVTEAFF. The chain couples TRBV21-1 to TRBJ1-1. TRBV21-1 corresponds to a pseudogene. The CDR3 contains 16 residues.

This clone was seen more than once but under ten times. This chain links TRBV30 with TRBJ2-1; D gene unclear. V dropped 1 base and J dropped 7 bases, with 8 bases sitting between them. The CDR3 runs to 12 residues. Germline CDR1 and CDR2: GTSNPN and SVGIG (reference sequence). The CDR3 DNA reads TGTGCCTGGAGTGCTACGGAAAATGAGCAGTTCTTC. Its translation is CAWSATENEQFF. Full variable domain (remainder filled in from reference TRBV30 and TRBJ2-1): SQTIHQWPATLVQPVGSPLSLECTVEGTSNPNLYWYRQAAGRGLQLLFYSVGIGQISSEVPQNLSASRPQDRQFILSSKKLLLSDSGFYLCAWSATENEQFFGPGTRLTVL.

This chain joins TRBV11-3 and TRBJ2-7; TRBD2 matches 11 bases. Trimming cost V 6 bases and J 2 bases; bases outside gene matches: 6. The length of the CDR3 is 15 residues. The germline gives CDR1 SGHNT, CDR2 YENEEA. CDR3 nucleotides: TGTGCCAGCAGTGTGACTAGCGGGGAAACCTACGAGCAGTACTTC. This translates into CASSVTSGETYEQYF.

Here the CDR3 reads CATSFTRNTEAFF. For the CDR3, the DNA is TGTGCCACCAGCTTTACGAGGAACACTGAAGCTTTCTTT. The chain is built from TRBV15 and TRBJ1-1; D gene uncertain. The V end lost 5 bases, the J end lost 1 base, and 8 bases lay between the germline ends. Per germline, CDR1 LNHNV and CDR2 YYDKDF (reference sequence). The CDR3 covers 13 residues.

CDR3 bases: TGTGCCAGCAGTGAAACTCGGACAGGGAAGTCCTACGAGCAGTACTTC. This sequence encodes CASSETRTGKSYEQYF. V is TRBV6-1 and J is TRBJ2-7; 8 positions match TRBD1. V dropped 2 bases and J dropped 1; count of bases not matched to a gene: 7. The length of the CDR3 is 16 residues. Germline lookup yields CDR1 MNHNS and CDR2 SASEGT.

The chain has TRBV19 and TRBJ1-2, with a weak D call TRBD1 (6 bases). CDR3 size: 17 residues. Germline V lookup: CDR1 LNHDA, CDR2 SQIVND (reference sequence). V lost 0 bases to trimming and J lost 6 bases, with 20 bases between them. CDR3 in amino acids: CASSIDRWAGDRDGYTF. Written as DNA, the CDR3 is TGTGCCAGTAGTATAGATAGGTGGGCAGGGGACCGGGATGGCTACACCTTC.

This clone is a singleton in its sample. The rearrangement joins TRBV6-5 to TRBJ2-7; unclear D gene. The CDR3 has 12 amino acids. V shed 6 bases and J shed 2 bases, with 8 bases lying between them. Per germline, CDR1 MNHEY and CDR2 SVGAGI. Here the CDR3 DNA reads TGTGCCAGCAGCGACTTAGCCTACGAGCAGTACTTC. Amino acid sequence: CASSDLAYEQYF.

The chain has TRBV14 and TRBJ2-5; D is possibly TRBD1 (5 bases). V lost 4 bases to trimming and J lost 2 bases, with 14 bases between them. Germline CDR1 and CDR2: SGHDN and FVKESK. The CDR3 has 15 amino acids. The CDR3 DNA reads TGTGCCAGCAGCCGAATTTTGACAGTTCAAGAGACCCAGTACTTC. This sequence encodes CASSRILTVQETQYF.

The chain has TRBV14 and TRBJ2-7; 7 nucleotides align to TRBD2. The CDR3 has 16 residues. V trimming: 4 bases; J trimming: 0 bases; junction bases outside the gene matches: 9. Germline lookup yields CDR1 SGHDN and CDR2 FVKESK. The CDR3: CASSRLLATSSYEQYF. The CDR3 DNA sequence: TGTGCCAGCAGCCGGTTACTAGCGACCAGCTCCTACGAGCAGTACTTC.

The J gene is TRBJ2-1, the V gene TRBV7-5; no check of the table's D call, TRBD2, against the DNA was made. TRBV7-5 is annotated as a pseudogene. The CDR3 extends over 16 amino acids. CDR3 nucleotides: TGTGTCAGAAGCTTAGCTGGCGGCAAGAGGTACAATGAGCAGTTCTTC. This sequence encodes CVRSLAGGKRYNEQFF.

The CDR3 here is CASSFTGAPGANVLTF. The CDR3 DNA is TGCGCCAGCAGCTTTACAGGAGCCCCCGGGGCCAACGTCCTGACTTTC. This chain links TRBV5-1 with TRBJ2-6, with D perhaps matching TRBD1 (5 bases). The CDR3 is 16 amino acids. In germline, CDR1 is SGHRS, CDR2 YFSETQ. Trimming shortened V by 2 bases and J by 4 bases, and 13 bases separated the two germline ends.

The chain joins TRBV9 to TRBJ2-1, with 10 bases lining up with TRBD1. CDR1 and CDR2 from the germline V gene are SGDLS and YYNGEE. The CDR3 contains 16 residues. Trimming cost V 3 bases and J 3 bases; bases outside gene matches: 6. The chain's CDR3 is CASSDPGTGDYNEQFF. The CDR3 DNA sequence: TGTGCCAGCAGCGATCCCGGGACAGGGGACTACAATGAGCAGTTCTTC.

This clone came up a few times. The chain couples TRBV11-3 to TRBJ2-7; D is possibly TRBD2 (6 bases). Trimming cost V 1 base and J 3 bases, with 13 bases left between them. This CDR3 has 15 amino acids. Germline lookup yields CDR1 SGHNT and CDR2 YENEEA. The CDR3 reads CASSLVAGLNYEQYF. In DNA form, the CDR3 reads TGTGCCAGCAGCTTAGTGGCGGGACTGAACTACGAGCAGTACTTC.